Listed below are T cell receptor beta chains from one sample, sequenced in a study of T cells after yellow fever vaccination. TCRdb re-called the 5' RACE reads through MiXCR, storing one row per CDR3 protein. Of some 600,000 distinct CDR3 sequences listed, 9% to 15% are singletons. The sequencing here drew on PBMCs, taken on the day of the yellow fever booster vaccination. The source is a man in his thirties or forties who received the YFV17D yellow fever vaccine. Both conserved end residues are part of each CDR3. D genes are given only for firm matches. Only some rows state a clone size, as once, few, many or a class for expanded clones.

v_call: TRBV11-1
clone_size: .
cdr3_length: 18
j_call: TRBJ2-2
d_call: TRBD2
cdr3_nt: TGTGCCAGCAGCCGTCCTTGGTTGACTAGCGGAAACACCGGGGAGCTGTTTTTT
cdr3_aa: CASSRPWLTSGNTGELFF

v_call: TRBV5-4
clone_size: .
cdr3_length: 12
j_call: TRBJ2-1
d_call: .
cdr3_nt: TGTGCCAGCAGCACTTCGACCCCCAAACCGTTCTTC
cdr3_aa: CASSTSTPKPFF

v_call: TRBV19
clone_size: few
cdr3_length: 14
j_call: TRBJ1-2
d_call: .
cdr3_nt: TGTGCCAGTAGTATAGAGTCCGGGCCATATGGCTACACCTTC
cdr3_aa: CASSIESGPYGYTF

v_call: TRBV5-1
clone_size: .
cdr3_length: 14
j_call: TRBJ2-7
d_call: TRBD1
cdr3_nt: TGCGCCAGCAGCTTCTTACAGGGGTCCTACGAGCAGTACTTC
cdr3_aa: CASSFLQGSYEQYF

v_call: TRBV3-1
clone_size: few
cdr3_length: 14
j_call: TRBJ2-5
d_call: .
cdr3_nt: TGTGCCAGCAGCCCTAGACTAGTCCAAGAGACCCAGTACTTC
cdr3_aa: CASSPRLVQETQYF

v_call: TRBV5-1
clone_size: few
cdr3_length: 14
j_call: TRBJ2-1
d_call: .
cdr3_nt: TGCGCCAGCAGCCTGGGACCGAGGGAGAATGAGCAGTTCTTC
cdr3_aa: CASSLGPRENEQFF

v_call: TRBV5-1
clone_size: few
cdr3_length: 14
j_call: TRBJ1-6
d_call: TRBD1
cdr3_nt: TGCGCCAGCAGCACGGACAGGGAAGGTTCACCCCTCCACTTT
cdr3_aa: CASSTDREGSPLHF

v_call: TRBV9
clone_size: many
cdr3_length: 13
j_call: TRBJ2-4
d_call: .
cdr3_nt: TGTGCCAGCAGCGGTGGACTAAAAAACATTCAGTACTTC
cdr3_aa: CASSGGLKNIQYF

v_call: TRBV3-1
clone_size: .
cdr3_length: 18
j_call: TRBJ2-7
d_call: .
cdr3_nt: .
cdr3_aa: CAFCPGDRGFGTSYEQYF

v_call: TRBV3-1
clone_size: .
cdr3_length: 15
j_call: TRBJ2-3
d_call: TRBD1
cdr3_nt: TGTGCCAGCATGAGGGGGCTAACTAGCACAGATACGCAGTATTTT
cdr3_aa: CASMRGLTSTDTQYF

v_call: TRBV7-9
clone_size: many
cdr3_length: 14
j_call: TRBJ1-2
d_call: .
cdr3_nt: TGTGCCAGCAGCTACGGTTCAGGGAACTATGGCTACACCTTC
cdr3_aa: CASSYGSGNYGYTF

v_call: TRBV4-3
clone_size: few
cdr3_length: 15
j_call: TRBJ2-2
d_call: .
cdr3_nt: TGCGCCAGCAGCCAGGGACGTGAGGCGACCGGGGAGCTGTTTTTT
cdr3_aa: CASSQGREATGELFF

v_call: TRBV20-1
clone_size: .
cdr3_length: 14
j_call: TRBJ1-6
d_call: TRBD1
cdr3_nt: TGCAGTGCTAGGGACAGGGGGAATTTATCACCCCTCCACTTT
cdr3_aa: CSARDRGNLSPLHF

v_call: TRBV25-1
clone_size: .
cdr3_length: 15
j_call: TRBJ2-3
d_call: TRBD1
cdr3_nt: TGTGCCAGCAGTCCGGACAGGGGGGTTGGAGATACGCAGTATTTT
cdr3_aa: CASSPDRGVGDTQYF

v_call: TRBV7-2
clone_size: .
cdr3_length: 15
j_call: TRBJ2-2
d_call: TRBD1
cdr3_nt: TGTGCCAGCAGCTTAACTGGGACAGTAACCGGGGAGCTGTTTTTT
cdr3_aa: CASSLTGTVTGELFF

v_call: TRBV5-1
clone_size: .
cdr3_length: 16
j_call: TRBJ1-6
d_call: TRBD1
cdr3_nt: TGCGCCAGCAGCTTGGAGTCAGGGGGACGGCGATTCTCGCTCCACTTT
cdr3_aa: CASSLESGGRRFSLHF

v_call: TRBV5-4
clone_size: .
cdr3_length: 12
j_call: TRBJ2-7
d_call: .
cdr3_nt: TGTGCCAGCAGCTTGTCGGACGGGGAGCAGTACTTC
cdr3_aa: CASSLSDGEQYF

v_call: TRBV7-6
clone_size: few
cdr3_length: 18
j_call: TRBJ2-7
d_call: .
cdr3_nt: TGTGCCAGCAGCTTCGATCCGGTTAGAGGGAAGAACTCCTACGAGCAGTACTTC
cdr3_aa: CASSFDPVRGKNSYEQYF

v_call: TRBV5-1
clone_size: .
cdr3_length: 15
j_call: TRBJ2-1
d_call: TRBD1
cdr3_nt: TGCGCCACACGGGTGGGACAGGGATCCTACAATGAGCAGTTCTTC
cdr3_aa: CATRVGQGSYNEQFF

v_call: TRBV7-2
clone_size: .
cdr3_length: 14
j_call: TRBJ2-5
d_call: TRBD2
cdr3_nt: TGTGCCAGCAGCCCAGCAGTTAGCGGGGGGACCCAGTACTTC
cdr3_aa: CASSPAVSGGTQYF

v_call: TRBV7-2
clone_size: few
cdr3_length: 15
j_call: TRBJ2-7
d_call: TRBD2
cdr3_nt: TGTGCCAGCAGCTTAGATGCGGGACTACTATACGAGCAGTACTTC
cdr3_aa: CASSLDAGLLYEQYF

v_call: TRBV30
clone_size: many
cdr3_length: 11
j_call: TRBJ2-7
d_call: .
cdr3_nt: TGTGCCTCCGAAGGTCCCTACGAGCAGTACTTC
cdr3_aa: CASEGPYEQYF

v_call: TRBV28
clone_size: many
cdr3_length: 16
j_call: TRBJ2-7
d_call: .
cdr3_nt: TGTGCCAGCAGTTTTCCGGCCTCAAGGGGAGCCTACGAGCAGTACTTC
cdr3_aa: CASSFPASRGAYEQYF

v_call: TRBV19
clone_size: few
cdr3_length: 15
j_call: TRBJ2-1
d_call: TRBD2
cdr3_nt: TGTGCCAGCAAAACTAGCGGGAGTGCAGGGTCTGAGCAGTTCTTC
cdr3_aa: CASKTSGSAGSEQFF

v_call: TRBV19
clone_size: .
cdr3_length: 17
j_call: TRBJ2-3
d_call: .
cdr3_nt: TGTGCCAGTAGTATAGTCCACAGGAGACTAACCACAGATACGCAGTATTTT
cdr3_aa: CASSIVHRRLTTDTQYF

v_call: TRBV5-1
clone_size: few
cdr3_length: 17
j_call: TRBJ2-7
d_call: TRBD2
cdr3_nt: TGCGCCAGCAGCTTGGCTAAGGGACTACGAGATGGCTACGAGCAGTACTTC
cdr3_aa: CASSLAKGLRDGYEQYF

v_call: TRBV6-2/TRBV6-3
clone_size: once
cdr3_length: 17
j_call: TRBJ2-5
d_call: TRBD1
cdr3_nt: TGTGCCAGCAGCACCGGGACAGGGGCGATGTACCAAGAGACCCAGTACTTC
cdr3_aa: CASSTGTGAMYQETQYF

v_call: TRBV5-1
clone_size: few
cdr3_length: 15
j_call: TRBJ2-1
d_call: .
cdr3_nt: TGCGCCAGCAGCTTAGGAGCCTACTCTGGGAATGAGCAGTTCTTC
cdr3_aa: CASSLGAYSGNEQFF

v_call: TRBV12-3/TRBV12-4
clone_size: few
cdr3_length: 16
j_call: TRBJ2-7
d_call: .
cdr3_nt: TGTGCCAGCAGTTTTTTTTTGGGGACGACATCCTACGAGCAGTACTTC
cdr3_aa: CASSFFLGTTSYEQYF

v_call: TRBV10-1
clone_size: .
cdr3_length: 16
j_call: TRBJ2-7
d_call: TRBD2
cdr3_nt: TGCGCCAGCAGTGACCGACTAGCGGGATCCCTCTACGAGCAGTACTTC
cdr3_aa: CASSDRLAGSLYEQYF

v_call: TRBV19
clone_size: once
cdr3_length: 15
j_call: TRBJ1-2
d_call: .
cdr3_nt: TGTGCCATCCACCCCGGAGGCACCACTAACTATGGCTACACCTTC
cdr3_aa: CAIHPGGTTNYGYTF

v_call: TRBV18
clone_size: many
cdr3_length: 14
j_call: TRBJ2-4
d_call: .
cdr3_nt: TGTGCCAGCTCAGCCGGGGAGGCCAAAAACATTCAGTACTTC
cdr3_aa: CASSAGEAKNIQYF

v_call: TRBV20-1
clone_size: .
cdr3_length: 15
j_call: TRBJ2-7
d_call: TRBD2
cdr3_nt: TGCAGTGCTTCTGGGACTAGCGGGAACTCCTACGAGCAGTACTTC
cdr3_aa: CSASGTSGNSYEQYF

v_call: TRBV20-1
clone_size: .
cdr3_length: 13
j_call: TRBJ2-5
d_call: .
cdr3_nt: TGCAGTGCTCTACATGCCCGGGAAGAGACCCAGTACTTC
cdr3_aa: CSALHAREETQYF

v_call: TRBV20-1
clone_size: few
cdr3_length: 13
j_call: TRBJ2-3
d_call: TRBD2
cdr3_nt: TGCAGTGAGGCTAGCGGGACCACAGATACGCAGTATTTT
cdr3_aa: CSEASGTTDTQYF

v_call: TRBV28
clone_size: .
cdr3_length: 19
j_call: TRBJ2-1
d_call: TRBD2
cdr3_nt: TGTGCCAGCAGTTCCAGACTAGCGGGCTACACCTCTTCCTACAATGAGCAGTTCTTC
cdr3_aa: CASSSRLAGYTSSYNEQFF

v_call: TRBV12-3/TRBV12-4
clone_size: .
cdr3_length: 14
j_call: TRBJ2-7
d_call: .
cdr3_nt: TGTGCCAGCGCCCCGCAGGGCTGGGCCTACGAGCAGTACTTC
cdr3_aa: CASAPQGWAYEQYF